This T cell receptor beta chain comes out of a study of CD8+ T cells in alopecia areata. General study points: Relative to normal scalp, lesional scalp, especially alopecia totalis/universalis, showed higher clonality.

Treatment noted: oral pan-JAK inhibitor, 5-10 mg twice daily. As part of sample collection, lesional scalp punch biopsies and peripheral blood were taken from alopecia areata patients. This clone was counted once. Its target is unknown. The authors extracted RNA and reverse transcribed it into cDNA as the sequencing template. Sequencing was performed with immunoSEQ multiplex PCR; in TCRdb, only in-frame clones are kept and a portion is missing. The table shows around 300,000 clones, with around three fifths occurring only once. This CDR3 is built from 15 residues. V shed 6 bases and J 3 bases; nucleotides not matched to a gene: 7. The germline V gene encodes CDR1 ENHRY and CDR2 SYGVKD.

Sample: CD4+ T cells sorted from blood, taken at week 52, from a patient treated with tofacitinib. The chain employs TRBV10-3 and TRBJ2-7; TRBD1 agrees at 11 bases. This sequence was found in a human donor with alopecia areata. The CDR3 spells CAISLGQGAGYEQYF. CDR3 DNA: TGTGCCATCAGCCTAGGACAGGGGGCAGGCTACGAGCAGTACTTC.